This entry is about one T cell receptor (beta chain). The data derive from a study of cytomegalovirus exposure and HLA in healthy donors. Trimming pared 4 bases from V and 5 bases from J, leaving 12 bases between. This CDR3 contains 13 residues. The germline gives CDR1 SGHRS, CDR2 YFSETQ. 60 Vbeta and 13 Jbeta primers were used in PCR. Some clones are missing from TCRdb's copy, which holds only in-frame ones; the method was immunoSEQ multiplex PCR. Its table records 30,000 to 35,000 clones. The specimen sequenced was PBMCs. The receptor's source is a woman aged 40 to 50 in good health and CMV-seropositive. V is TRBV5-1 and J is TRBJ2-5; possibly TRBD1 for D (6 bases). The DNA of the CDR3 is TGCGCCAGCAGCACCACAGGGTATGAGACCCAGTACTTC. The encoded protein is CASSTTGYETQYF.